This T cell receptor (beta chain) was captured in a study of blood T cell repertoires in COVID-19. About the research overall: The United States, Italy and Spain provided the acute and convalescent COVID-19 samples.

The V and J ends lost 6 bases and 4 bases, in that order; junction bases with no gene match: 8. The CDR3 runs to 14 residues. The V gene's germline CDR1 is SGHAT and CDR2 FQNNGV. Produced via immunoSEQ multiplex PCR; TCRdb's table is partial and in-frame only. The sample includes about 98,000 clones, about four fifths of them seen just once. The sequenced sample consisted of peripheral blood. The receptor was derived from a man between 65 and 85 years old with acute or convalescent COVID-19. The chain combines TRBV11-2 with TRBJ1-2, with 7 bases fitting TRBD1. This chain's CDR3 is CASRRQGGSYGYTF. The CDR3 DNA reads as TGTGCCAGCAGGCGACAGGGTGGGAGCTATGGCTACACCTTC. The variable domain in full, completed from reference TRBV11-2 and TRBJ1-2, reads EAGVAQSPRYKIIEKRQSVAFWCNPISGHATLYWYQQILGQGPKLLIQFQNNGVVDDSQLPKDRFSAERLKGVDSTLKIQPAKLEDSAVYLCASRRQGGSYGYTFGSGTRLTVV.